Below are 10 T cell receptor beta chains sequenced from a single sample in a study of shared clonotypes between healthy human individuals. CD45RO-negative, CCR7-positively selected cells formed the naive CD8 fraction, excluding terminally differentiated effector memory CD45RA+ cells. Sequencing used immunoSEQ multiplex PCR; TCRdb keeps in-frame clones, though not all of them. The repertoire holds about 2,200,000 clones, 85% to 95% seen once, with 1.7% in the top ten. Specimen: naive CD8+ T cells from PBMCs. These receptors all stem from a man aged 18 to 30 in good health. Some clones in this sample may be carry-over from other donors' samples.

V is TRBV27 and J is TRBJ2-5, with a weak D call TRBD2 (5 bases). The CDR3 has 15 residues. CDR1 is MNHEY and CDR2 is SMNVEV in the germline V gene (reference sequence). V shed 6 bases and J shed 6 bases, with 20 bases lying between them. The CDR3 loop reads CASRYGQGSLQTQYF. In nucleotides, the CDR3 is TGTGCCAGCAGATATGGTCAAGGGAGCCTACAGACCCAGTACTTC.

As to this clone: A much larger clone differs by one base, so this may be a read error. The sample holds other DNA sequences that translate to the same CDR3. CDR3 bases: TGTGCCAGCAGCTTAGGGGCCTACGAGCAGTACTTC. It translates to CASSLGAYEQYF. The V and J genes are TRBV5-4 and TRBJ2-7, with a possible D match to TRBD1 (5 bases). The V end lost 2 bases, the J end lost 2 bases, and 5 bases lay between the germline ends. This CDR3 is 12 amino acids long. Germline values: CDR1 SGHNT, CDR2 YYREEE (reference sequence).

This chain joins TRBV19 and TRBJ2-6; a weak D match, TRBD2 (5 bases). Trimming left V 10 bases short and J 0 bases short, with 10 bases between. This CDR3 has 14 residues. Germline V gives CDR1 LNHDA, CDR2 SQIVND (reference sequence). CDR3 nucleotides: TGTGCCACTCGGACTTACTCTGGGGCCAACGTCCTGACTTTC. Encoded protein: CATRTYSGANVLTF.

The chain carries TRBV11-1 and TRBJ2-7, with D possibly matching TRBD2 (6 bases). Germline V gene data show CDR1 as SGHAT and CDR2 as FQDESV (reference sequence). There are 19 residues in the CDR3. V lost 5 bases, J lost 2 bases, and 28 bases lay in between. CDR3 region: CASSPQSWRGFEGTYEQYF. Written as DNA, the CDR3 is TGTGCCAGCAGCCCCCAGAGTTGGAGGGGTTTTGAGGGGACCTACGAGCAGTACTTC.

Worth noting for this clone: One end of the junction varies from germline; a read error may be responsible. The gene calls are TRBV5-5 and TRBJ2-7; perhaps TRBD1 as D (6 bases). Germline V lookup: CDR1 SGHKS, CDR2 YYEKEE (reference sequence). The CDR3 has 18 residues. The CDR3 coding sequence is TGTGCCAGCACCTTGTCGACCCCAGGGGCCATTACTTCCTACGAGCAGTACTTC. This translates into CASTLSTPGAITSYEQYF.

CDR3 region: CASSFLDRGFYEQYF. CDR3 sequence (DNA): TGTGCCAGCAGCTTCCTGGACAGGGGCTTCTACGAGCAGTACTTC. This chain links TRBV7-9 with TRBJ2-7; 9 bases fit TRBD1. The CDR3 runs to 15 residues. Germline CDR1 and CDR2: SEHNR and FQNEAQ (reference sequence). V gave up 3 bases and J gave up 3 bases; unmatched junction bases: 6.

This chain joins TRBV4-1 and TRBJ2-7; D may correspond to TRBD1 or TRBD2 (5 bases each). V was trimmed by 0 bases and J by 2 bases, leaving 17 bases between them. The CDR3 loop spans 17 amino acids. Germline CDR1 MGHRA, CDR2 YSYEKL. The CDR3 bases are TGCGCCAGCAGCCAAGATGTCCCCGCCGGGGCTACCTACGAGCAGTACTTC. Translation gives CASSQDVPAGATYEQYF.

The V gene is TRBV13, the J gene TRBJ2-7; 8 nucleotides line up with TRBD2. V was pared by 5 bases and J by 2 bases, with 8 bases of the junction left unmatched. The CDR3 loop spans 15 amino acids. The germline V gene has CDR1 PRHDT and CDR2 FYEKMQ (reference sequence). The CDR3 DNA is TGTGCCAGCAGCCCCACCAGCGGGGGTACCTACGAGCAGTACTTC. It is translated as CASSPTSGGTYEQYF.

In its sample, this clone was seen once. DNA for the CDR3: TGTGCCAGCAGCCACAAGATAACGGGGGTAGGCAATGAGCAGTTCTTC. Its translation: CASSHKITGVGNEQFF. The chain couples TRBV4-2 to TRBJ2-1; a weak D match, TRBD2 (6 bases). The ends were cut back, 3 bases at V and 6 bases at J, with 18 bases in the middle. Germline-derived CDR1 and CDR2 are LGHNA and YNFKEQ. The CDR3 is made up of 16 amino acids.

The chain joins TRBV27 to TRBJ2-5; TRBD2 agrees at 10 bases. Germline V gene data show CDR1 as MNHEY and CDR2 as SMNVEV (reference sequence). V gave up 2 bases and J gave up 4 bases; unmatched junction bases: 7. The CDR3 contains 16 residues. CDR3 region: CASSLRPSGSGETQYF. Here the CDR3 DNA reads TGTGCCAGCAGTTTAAGGCCTAGCGGGAGCGGAGAGACCCAGTACTTC.